These T cell receptor beta chains were read from a single sample in a study of regulatory T cells in long-lasting Graves disease. From the multiplex PCR reads, TCRdb called clonotypes with MiXCR, one entry per CDR3 protein. The sample holds roughly 380,000 distinct CDR3 sequences, roughly 15% seen once. The sample here was peripheral blood mononuclear cells (PBMCs), taken at new diagnosis, from a patient treated with antithyroid drugs. The receptor set was obtained from a female donor with Graves disease. Each CDR3 is given with its conserved first and last residue. The D gene is left open where the match is weak. Only some rows state a clone size, as once, few, many or a class for expanded clones.

v_gene: TRBV12-3/TRBV12-4; d_gene: -; abundance: -; j_gene: TRBJ1-5; CDR3nt: TGTGCCAGCAGTTTAGGCAAAACCACGGTTCAGCCCCAGCATTTT; CDR3aa: CASSLGKTTVQPQHF
v_gene: TRBV19; d_gene: -; abundance: -; j_gene: TRBJ1-1; CDR3nt: TGTGCCAGTCTACATGGGGGTGGCAAAGCTTTCTTT; CDR3aa: CASLHGGGKAFF
v_gene: TRBV27; d_gene: TRBD1; abundance: many; j_gene: TRBJ2-1; CDR3nt: TGTGCCAGCAGTCCCGGACAGGGAAGTACCTCCTACAATGAGCAGTTCTTC; CDR3aa: CASSPGQGSTSYNEQFF
v_gene: TRBV11-2; d_gene: -; abundance: -; j_gene: TRBJ2-1; CDR3nt: TGTGCCAGCAAGGGGGAGAGCTCCTACAATGAGCAGTTCTTC; CDR3aa: CASKGESSYNEQFF
v_gene: TRBV28; d_gene: TRBD2; abundance: many; j_gene: TRBJ2-7; CDR3nt: TGTGCCAGCAGAGAGGGACTAGCGGGGAGCTCCTACGAGCAGTACTTC; CDR3aa: CASREGLAGSSYEQYF
v_gene: TRBV19; d_gene: -; abundance: few; j_gene: TRBJ1-4; CDR3nt: TGTGCCAGTAGTATTGGGGGTTCGGGGGAAAAACTGTTTTTT; CDR3aa: CASSIGGSGEKLFF
v_gene: TRBV29-1; d_gene: -; abundance: -; j_gene: TRBJ2-1; CDR3nt: TGCAGCGTTGCGGGCAATGAGCAGTTCTTC; CDR3aa: CSVAGNEQFF
v_gene: TRBV19; d_gene: -; abundance: many; j_gene: TRBJ2-1; CDR3nt: TGTGCCAGTAGTCCGGGAGTCCCTTCCTACAATGAGCAGTTCTTC; CDR3aa: CASSPGVPSYNEQFF
v_gene: TRBV12-3/TRBV12-4; d_gene: -; abundance: many; j_gene: TRBJ1-1; CDR3nt: TGTGCCAGCATTCCGGGACGGATAGAGAACACTGAAGCTTTCTTT; CDR3aa: CASIPGRIENTEAFF
v_gene: TRBV30; d_gene: TRBD2; abundance: many; j_gene: TRBJ2-5; CDR3nt: TGTGCCTGGAATCGGGGACTAGCGGGAGAGACCCAGTACTTC; CDR3aa: CAWNRGLAGETQYF
v_gene: TRBV28; d_gene: -; abundance: many; j_gene: TRBJ1-5; CDR3nt: TGTGCCAGCAGCCGCCTACAGGGAGATCAGCCCCAGCATTTT; CDR3aa: CASSRLQGDQPQHF
v_gene: TRBV30; d_gene: -; abundance: many; j_gene: TRBJ2-1; CDR3nt: TGTGCCTGGACCGGGACTTCCGATGAGCAGTTCTTC; CDR3aa: CAWTGTSDEQFF
v_gene: TRBV19; d_gene: TRBD1; abundance: -; j_gene: TRBJ1-2; CDR3nt: TGTGCCAGTAGCCAAAGCAGGGGGAGAGGCTACACCTTC; CDR3aa: CASSQSRGRGYTF
v_gene: TRBV20-1; d_gene: TRBD1; abundance: once; j_gene: TRBJ2-7; CDR3nt: TGCAGTGCTAGTTGGGACAGGAACCTCGAGCAGTACTTC; CDR3aa: CSASWDRNLEQYF
v_gene: TRBV12-5; d_gene: -; abundance: -; j_gene: TRBJ1-2; CDR3nt: TGTGCTAGTGCCTGGGGGGGTTTAGGGTATGGCTACACCTTC; CDR3aa: CASAWGGLGYGYTF
v_gene: TRBV28; d_gene: -; abundance: many; j_gene: TRBJ2-3; CDR3nt: TGTGCCAGCAGACTGAACCCCACCACAGATACGCAGTATTTT; CDR3aa: CASRLNPTTDTQYF
v_gene: TRBV4-1; d_gene: TRBD1; abundance: few; j_gene: TRBJ2-2; CDR3nt: TGCGCCAGCGGGGACAGGGGGCGCACCGGGGAGCTGTTTTTT; CDR3aa: CASGDRGRTGELFF
v_gene: TRBV7-9; d_gene: TRBD2; abundance: many; j_gene: TRBJ2-7; CDR3nt: TGTGCCAGCAGCTTAGTGGGCGGGAGAGGCGACGAGCAGTACTTC; CDR3aa: CASSLVGGRGDEQYF
v_gene: TRBV9; d_gene: TRBD2; abundance: many; j_gene: TRBJ2-5; CDR3nt: TGTGCCAGCAGCGTAGGAGTAGCGGGAGTGGAGACCCAGTACTTC; CDR3aa: CASSVGVAGVETQYF
v_gene: TRBV15; d_gene: TRBD1; abundance: few; j_gene: TRBJ2-7; CDR3nt: TGTGCCACCAGCAGATCTCCGACAGGGAAGGCTTACGAGCAGTACTTC; CDR3aa: CATSRSPTGKAYEQYF
v_gene: TRBV6-1; d_gene: -; abundance: many; j_gene: TRBJ1-2; CDR3nt: TGTGCCAGCAGCAGGGCCGCGGCGAATGGCTACACCTTC; CDR3aa: CASSRAAANGYTF
v_gene: TRBV3-1; d_gene: -; abundance: many; j_gene: TRBJ1-1; CDR3nt: TGTGCCAGCAGCGACTTGGTGAACACTGAAGCTTTCTTT; CDR3aa: CASSDLVNTEAFF
v_gene: TRBV7-7; d_gene: -; abundance: many; j_gene: TRBJ2-5; CDR3nt: TGTGCTAGCAGCTTAGGTACAGGGAGATGGGAGACCCAGTACTTC; CDR3aa: CASSLGTGRWETQYF
v_gene: TRBV3-1; d_gene: -; abundance: many; j_gene: TRBJ2-4; CDR3nt: TGTGCCAGCAGCCTGACCACTGACGGCAAAAACATTCAGTACTTC; CDR3aa: CASSLTTDGKNIQYF
v_gene: TRBV29-1; d_gene: -; abundance: few; j_gene: TRBJ2-2; CDR3nt: TGCAGCGTTGATCGTGGGTGGGGAACCGGGGAGCTGTTTTTT; CDR3aa: CSVDRGWGTGELFF
v_gene: TRBV2; d_gene: -; abundance: -; j_gene: TRBJ2-5; CDR3nt: TGTGCCAGCAGTGATCGGTCGGAATCCACTCAAGAGACCCAGTACTTC; CDR3aa: CASSDRSESTQETQYF
v_gene: TRBV4-1; d_gene: -; abundance: many; j_gene: TRBJ1-5; CDR3nt: TGCGCCAGCAGCCAAGCCTGGCACCCCAATCAGCCCCAGCATTTT; CDR3aa: CASSQAWHPNQPQHF
v_gene: TRBV6-1; d_gene: TRBD2; abundance: many; j_gene: TRBJ2-3; CDR3nt: TGTGCCAGCAGCCGCACCGTGGGGAGGGAATGGTGGACAGATACGCAGTATTTT; CDR3aa: CASSRTVGREWWTDTQYF
v_gene: TRBV20-1; d_gene: TRBD2; abundance: many; j_gene: TRBJ2-5; CDR3nt: TGCAGTGCTAGAGATCTAAGGGCGGGAGGCTCGGAGACCCAGTACTTC; CDR3aa: CSARDLRAGGSETQYF
v_gene: TRBV19; d_gene: -; abundance: few; j_gene: TRBJ2-2; CDR3nt: TGTGCCAGTAGTATTGGGGCGGGCGGGGAGCTGTTTTTT; CDR3aa: CASSIGAGGELFF
v_gene: TRBV12-3/TRBV12-4; d_gene: TRBD1; abundance: -; j_gene: TRBJ2-1; CDR3nt: TGTGCCAACTCCATGGGACAGGGTGGCGACAATGAGCAGTTCTTC; CDR3aa: CANSMGQGGDNEQFF
v_gene: TRBV12-3/TRBV12-4; d_gene: TRBD1; abundance: many; j_gene: TRBJ2-7; CDR3nt: TGTGCCAGCAGTCCCTCTGGACAGGGACTCAGCTACGAGCAGTACTTC; CDR3aa: CASSPSGQGLSYEQYF
v_gene: TRBV28; d_gene: -; abundance: -; j_gene: TRBJ2-4; CDR3nt: TGTGCCAGCCTAGGGGCTTTGGGGGGAGTGGGGCAAAACATTCAGTACTTC; CDR3aa: CASLGALGGVGQNIQYF
v_gene: TRBV30; d_gene: TRBD2; abundance: many; j_gene: TRBJ2-1; CDR3nt: TGTGCCTGGCGCCCCTTGGGCGGGAGGGCCGATGAGCAGTTCTTC; CDR3aa: CAWRPLGGRADEQFF
v_gene: TRBV27; d_gene: TRBD2; abundance: many; j_gene: TRBJ2-3; CDR3nt: TGTGCCAGCAGTCTACGGACTAGCGGGATAGTGGTAGATACGCAGTATTTT; CDR3aa: CASSLRTSGIVVDTQYF
v_gene: TRBV12-3/TRBV12-4; d_gene: -; abundance: many; j_gene: TRBJ1-1; CDR3nt: TGTGCCACGTTGGGGGGTAACACTGAAGCTTTCTTT; CDR3aa: CATLGGNTEAFF
v_gene: TRBV24-1; d_gene: -; abundance: many; j_gene: TRBJ1-2; CDR3nt: TGTGCCACCAGTGATTGGAGCACAAACTATGGCTACACCTTC; CDR3aa: CATSDWSTNYGYTF
v_gene: TRBV30; d_gene: TRBD2; abundance: few; j_gene: TRBJ2-3; CDR3nt: TGTGCCTGGAGTCTAGGGATAGCGGGAGAGGGAATGACGCAGTATTTT; CDR3aa: CAWSLGIAGEGMTQYF
v_gene: TRBV25-1; d_gene: TRBD2; abundance: -; j_gene: TRBJ2-5; CDR3nt: TGTGCCAGCAGTGTGTGGACTAGCGGAGATCAAGAGACCCAGTACTTC; CDR3aa: CASSVWTSGDQETQYF
v_gene: TRBV12-3/TRBV12-4; d_gene: -; abundance: many; j_gene: TRBJ1-5; CDR3nt: TGTGCCAGCAGTTTTTCGGCAGATCAGCCCCAGCATTTT; CDR3aa: CASSFSADQPQHF
v_gene: TRBV18; d_gene: -; abundance: -; j_gene: TRBJ1-2; CDR3nt: TGTGCCAGCTCACCAGACCCCGTCGGCGGCTACACCTTC; CDR3aa: CASSPDPVGGYTF
v_gene: TRBV2; d_gene: -; abundance: few; j_gene: TRBJ2-4; CDR3nt: TGTGCCACCAGGGGGGGTGCCCCCAAAAACATTCAGTACTTC; CDR3aa: CATRGGAPKNIQYF
v_gene: TRBV19; d_gene: -; abundance: -; j_gene: TRBJ1-3; CDR3nt: TGTGCCAGTAGTATTTCGGACCAGGCTGACAACATATATTTT; CDR3aa: CASSISDQADNIYF
v_gene: TRBV12-3/TRBV12-4; d_gene: -; abundance: many; j_gene: TRBJ1-5; CDR3nt: TGTGCCAGCAGTGCGACAGGAGTGCTCAATCAGCCCCAGCATTTT; CDR3aa: CASSATGVLNQPQHF
v_gene: TRBV6-5; d_gene: -; abundance: -; j_gene: TRBJ2-1; CDR3nt: TGTGCCAGCAGTTACAGGGGGGGCCGGCATGAGCAGTTCTTC; CDR3aa: CASSYRGGRHEQFF
v_gene: TRBV19; d_gene: TRBD1; abundance: -; j_gene: TRBJ2-7; CDR3nt: TGTGCCAGTAGTTCGACAGGGGCCTACGAGCAGTACTTC; CDR3aa: CASSSTGAYEQYF
v_gene: TRBV6-1; d_gene: -; abundance: -; j_gene: TRBJ2-2; CDR3nt: TGTGCCAGCTGGGGGTTCGGGGAGCTGTTTTTT; CDR3aa: CASWGFGELFF
v_gene: TRBV5-5; d_gene: -; abundance: many; j_gene: TRBJ1-1; CDR3nt: TGTGCCAGCATGGACGGGTACACTGAAGCTTTCTTT; CDR3aa: CASMDGYTEAFF
v_gene: TRBV10-3; d_gene: -; abundance: -; j_gene: TRBJ2-1; CDR3nt: TGTGCCATCATTCCGGACGTTTTGGGGGAGCAGTTCTTC; CDR3aa: CAIIPDVLGEQFF
v_gene: TRBV7-6; d_gene: -; abundance: many; j_gene: TRBJ1-1; CDR3nt: TGTGCCAGCAGCCCACCCGGGGGGGTTGATAATGAAGCTTTCTTT; CDR3aa: CASSPPGGVDNEAFF
v_gene: TRBV14; d_gene: -; abundance: many; j_gene: TRBJ2-1; CDR3nt: TGTGCCAGCAGCCAAGATCGGAAGCGGGAGCAGTTCTTC; CDR3aa: CASSQDRKREQFF
v_gene: TRBV5-1; d_gene: -; abundance: many; j_gene: TRBJ1-2; CDR3nt: TGCGCCAGCAGCCCGTCTCGGGATGGGGATGGCTACACCTTC; CDR3aa: CASSPSRDGDGYTF
v_gene: TRBV7-9; d_gene: -; abundance: -; j_gene: TRBJ2-7; CDR3nt: TGTGCCAGCAGCTTAGGATTCAAGCGCAAAAGGAGCTCCTACGAGCAGTACTTC; CDR3aa: CASSLGFKRKRSSYEQYF
v_gene: TRBV27; d_gene: -; abundance: -; j_gene: TRBJ2-1; CDR3nt: TGTGCCAGCAGATCGAACAATGAGCAGTTCTTC; CDR3aa: CASRSNNEQFF
v_gene: TRBV11-3; d_gene: -; abundance: many; j_gene: TRBJ2-6; CDR3nt: TGTGCCAGCAGCTTAGATCGCTGGAGGGATGGAGGGGCCAACGTCCTGACTTTC; CDR3aa: CASSLDRWRDGGANVLTF